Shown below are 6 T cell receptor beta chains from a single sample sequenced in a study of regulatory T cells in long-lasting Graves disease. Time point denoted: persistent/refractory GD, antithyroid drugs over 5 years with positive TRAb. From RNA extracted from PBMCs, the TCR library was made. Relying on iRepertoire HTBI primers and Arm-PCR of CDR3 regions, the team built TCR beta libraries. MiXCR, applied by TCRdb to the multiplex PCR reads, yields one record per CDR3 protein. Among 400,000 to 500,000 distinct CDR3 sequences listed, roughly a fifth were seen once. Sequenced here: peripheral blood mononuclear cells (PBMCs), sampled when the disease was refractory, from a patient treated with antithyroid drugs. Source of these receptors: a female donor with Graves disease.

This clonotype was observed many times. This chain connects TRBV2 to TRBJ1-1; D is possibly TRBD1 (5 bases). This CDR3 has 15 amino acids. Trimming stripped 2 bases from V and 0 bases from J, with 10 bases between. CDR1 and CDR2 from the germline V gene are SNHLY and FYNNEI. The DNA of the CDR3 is TGTGCCAGCAGTGAAAAGACAGCCATGAACACTGAAGCTTTCTTT. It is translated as CASSEKTAMNTEAFF.

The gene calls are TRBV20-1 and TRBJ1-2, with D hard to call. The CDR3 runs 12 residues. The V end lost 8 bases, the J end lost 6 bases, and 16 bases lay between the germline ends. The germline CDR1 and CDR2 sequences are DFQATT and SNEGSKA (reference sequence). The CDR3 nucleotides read TGCAGTCAAGTGGGCCTCGGAGATGGCTACACCTTC. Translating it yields CSQVGLGDGYTF.

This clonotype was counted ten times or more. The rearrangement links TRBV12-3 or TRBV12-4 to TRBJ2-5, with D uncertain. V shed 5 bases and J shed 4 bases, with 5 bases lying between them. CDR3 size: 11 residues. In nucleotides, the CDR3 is TGTGCCAGCAGTACGGTAGAGACCCAGTACTTC. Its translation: CASSTVETQYF.

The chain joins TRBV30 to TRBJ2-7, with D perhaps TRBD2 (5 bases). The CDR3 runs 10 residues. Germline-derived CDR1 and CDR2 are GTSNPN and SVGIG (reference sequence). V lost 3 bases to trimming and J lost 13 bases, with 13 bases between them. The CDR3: CAWSSGIFYF. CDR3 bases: TGTGCCTGGAGCTCCGGGATATTTTACTTC.

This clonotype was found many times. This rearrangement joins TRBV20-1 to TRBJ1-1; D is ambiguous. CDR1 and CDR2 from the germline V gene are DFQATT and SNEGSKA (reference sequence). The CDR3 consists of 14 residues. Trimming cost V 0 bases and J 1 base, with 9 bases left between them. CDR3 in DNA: TGCAGTGCTAGAGATCGCCCCTCGAACACTGAAGCTTTCTTT. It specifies CSARDRPSNTEAFF.

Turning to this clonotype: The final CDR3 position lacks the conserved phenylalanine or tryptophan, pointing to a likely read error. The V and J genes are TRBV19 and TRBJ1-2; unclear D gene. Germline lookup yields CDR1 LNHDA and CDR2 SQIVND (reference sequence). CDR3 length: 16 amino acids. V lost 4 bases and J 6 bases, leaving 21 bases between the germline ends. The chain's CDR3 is CASSTVWVGKSDGYTL. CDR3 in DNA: TGTGCCAGTAGTACGGTCTGGGTCGGCAAATCGGATGGCTACACCCTC.